The 26 T cell receptor beta chains reported below all come from one sample, sequenced in a study of cytomegalovirus exposure and HLA in healthy donors. Vbeta (60) and Jbeta (13) primers were used in the PCR. This table comes from immunoSEQ multiplex PCR, and its TCRdb copy is limited to in-frame clones, with some not included. The sample yields fewer than 85,000 clones, 70% to 80% seen once. The sequencing input was PBMCs. These receptor sequences come from a man in his forties in good health and CMV-seronegative.

The chain recombines TRBV7-8 with TRBJ2-5, with D possibly matching TRBD1 (5 bases). V was trimmed by 1 base and J by 5 bases, leaving 11 bases between them. The CDR3 extends over 14 amino acids. From germline, CDR1 is SGHVS and CDR2 FQNEAQ. The CDR3 region is CASSLDPGWETQYF. The CDR3 nucleotides are TGTGCCAGCAGCTTAGACCCAGGGTGGGAGACCCAGTACTTC. Full variable domain (rest looked up from reference TRBV7-8 and TRBJ2-5): GAGVSQSPRYKVAKRGQDVALRCDPISGHVSLFWYQQALGQGPEFLTYFQNEAQLDKSGLPSDRFFAERPEGSVSTLKIQRTQQEDSAVYLCASSLDPGWETQYFGPGTRLLVL.

This clone was seen only once. The J gene is TRBJ2-3, the V gene TRBV7-6; the D gene is possibly TRBD1 (6 bases). From germline, CDR1 is SGHVS and CDR2 FNYEAQ. The V end was cut by 3 bases, the J end by 4 bases, with 11 bases between. The CDR3 loop spans 14 amino acids. The CDR3 here is CASSFHRAADTQYF. The CDR3 DNA reads TGTGCCAGCAGCTTCCACAGGGCAGCAGATACGCAGTATTTT.

The rearrangement uses TRBV5-1 and TRBJ2-7; a possible D gene is TRBD2 (5 bases). The germline V and J ends were trimmed by 6 bases and 5 bases, with 15 bases remaining between them. Germline V gene sequence: CDR1 SGHRS, CDR2 YFSETQ. The CDR3 sequence is 13 residues long. The CDR3 DNA reads TGCGCCAGCAACATCGGGATTGATAACGAGCAGTACTTC. This codes for CASNIGIDNEQYF.

Worth noting for this clone: One end of the junction varies from germline; a read error may be responsible. The V gene is TRBV5-4, the J gene TRBJ1-2; 9 nucleotides line up with TRBD1. CDR1 and CDR2 (germline): SGHNT, YYREEE (reference sequence). This CDR3 is built from 15 residues. In DNA form, the CDR3 reads TGTGCCAGCAGCTTTCCGGGACAGGGCATAAGAGGCTGCACCTTC. Its protein is CASSFPGQGIRGCTF. The complete variable domain, with remaining parts taken from reference TRBV5-4 and TRBJ1-2, reads ETGVTQSPTHLIKTRGQQVTLRCSSQSGHNTVSWYQQALGQGPQFIFQYYREEENGRGNFPPRFSGLQFPNYSSELNVNALELDDSALYLCASSFPGQGIRGCTFGSGTRLTVV.

The chain is built from TRBV7-6 and TRBJ2-5; tentative D call: TRBD1 (5 bases). This CDR3 contains 15 residues. CDR1 SGHVS and CDR2 FNYEAQ come from the germline V gene. V lost 5 bases and J 5 bases, leaving 18 bases between the germline ends. The DNA of the CDR3 is TGTGCCAGCAGCCAAGACGCAGGGCGAGCTGAGACCCAGTACTTC. It is translated as CASSQDAGRAETQYF.

The chain employs TRBV7-6 and TRBJ1-1, with D possibly TRBD1 on 6 matching bases. CDR3 length equals 13 residues. CDR1 is SGHVS and CDR2 is FNYEAQ in the germline V gene. V lost 5 bases and J lost 6, with 13 bases in between. DNA for the CDR3: TGTGCCAGCAGCCTAACTAACAGGGCTGAAGCTTTCTTT. Translated, it gives CASSLTNRAEAFF. Filled out from reference TRBV7-6 and TRBJ1-1, the complete variable domain reads GAGVSQSPRYKVTKRGQDVALRCDPISGHVSLYWYRQALGQGPEFLTYFNYEAQQDKSGLPNDRFSAERPEGSISTLTIQRTEQRDSAMYRCASSLTNRAEAFFGQGTRLTVV.

The V and J genes are TRBV27 and TRBJ2-2, with TRBD2 as a possible D gene (7 bases). The ends were cut back, 8 bases at V and 2 bases at J, with 15 bases in the middle. Germline V lookup: CDR1 MNHEY, CDR2 SMNVEV (reference sequence). The CDR3 runs 15 residues. The DNA of the CDR3 is TGTGCCAGCCGGCGGGCGGGGGCCAACACCGGGGAGCTGTTTTTT. It specifies CASRRAGANTGELFF.

The chain joins TRBV4-1 to TRBJ2-1; 7 bases line up with TRBD1. This CDR3 is built from 16 residues. Trimming at V came to 5 bases and at J to 8 bases, leaving 15 bases not matched to a gene. Germline lookup yields CDR1 MGHRA and CDR2 YSYEKL. The CDR3 loop reads CASSYRQGPAEDEQFF. CDR3 bases: TGCGCCAGCAGCTACAGACAGGGCCCTGCTGAGGATGAGCAGTTCTTC.

As regards this clone: The junction shows a germline mismatch at one end, possibly a read error. The V and J genes are TRBV6-5 and TRBJ1-4; D is unclear. The CDR3 length is 14 residues. Looked up from germline, CDR1 is MNHEY and CDR2 is SVGAGI. CDR3 region: CASSLQFRNEKLLF. The CDR3 region has the DNA TGTGCCAGCAGTTTACAGTTTCGTAATGAAAAACTGCTTTTT.

The V gene is TRBV7-8, the J gene TRBJ1-6; the match to TRBD1 covers 8 bases. Germline V CDR1 and CDR2: SGHVS, FQNEAQ. Unmatched junction bases numbered 8, after V lost 6 bases and J lost 7 bases. The CDR3 runs 15 residues. DNA for the CDR3: TGTGCCAGCAGGATTTCAGGGACAGGCAATTCACCCCTCCACTTT. It codes for CASRISGTGNSPLHF.

This chain uses TRBV6-6 with TRBJ2-7; the match to TRBD1 covers 8 bases. Trimming at V came to 1 base and at J to 0 bases, leaving 2 bases not matched to a gene. CDR3 size: 15 residues. Germline V gene data show CDR1 as MNHNY and CDR2 as SVGAGI (reference sequence). The CDR3, as DNA: TGTGCCAGCAGTTACTGGGACAGGTCCTCCTACGAGCAGTACTTC. Protein sequence: CASSYWDRSSYEQYF.

Notes on this clone: This sample includes further DNA sequences coding for the same CDR3. J is TRBJ1-1 and V is TRBV9, with no clear D. Germline CDR1 and CDR2: SGDLS and YYNGEE. The CDR3 loop spans 13 amino acids. The V end was cut by 1 base, the J end by 1 base, with 5 bases between. CDR3: CASSVTGNTEAFF. CDR3 coding DNA: TGTGCCAGCAGCGTAACGGGGAACACTGAAGCTTTCTTT.

CDR3 sequence reads: CASSLEGRALNTEAFF. In DNA, the CDR3 is TGTGCCAGCAGCTTAGAAGGCAGGGCCCTGAACACTGAAGCTTTCTTT. The chain couples TRBV7-6 to TRBJ1-1; weak D call: TRBD1 (5 bases). CDR1 SGHVS and CDR2 FNYEAQ come from the germline V gene. Trimming took 1 base from V and 0 from J, leaving 12 bases between them. The CDR3 covers 16 residues.

The J gene is TRBJ2-2, the V gene TRBV30, with 9 nucleotides matching TRBD1. CDR1 and CDR2 from the germline V gene are GTSNPN and SVGIG (reference sequence). Trimming cost V 3 bases and J 6 bases; bases outside gene matches: 8. The CDR3 covers 15 residues. The DNA of the CDR3 is TGTGCCTGGAGCTACCGGGACAGGGATTCCGGGGAGCTGTTTTTT. This codes for CAWSYRDRDSGELFF.

This rearrangement joins TRBV6-5 to TRBJ1-6; D is undetermined. The CDR3 totals 15 residues. With 3 bases removed from V and 2 bases from J, the gap between germline ends came to 8 bases. Looked up from germline, CDR1 is MNHEY and CDR2 is SVGAGI. DNA for the CDR3: TGTGCCAGCAGTTATGAGAGGCCCTATAATTCACCCCTCCACTTT. Its translation is CASSYERPYNSPLHF.

There are a few counts of this clone. The V and J genes are TRBV19 and TRBJ1-2; possible D gene TRBD1, 6 bases. In germline, CDR1 is LNHDA, CDR2 SQIVND (reference sequence). The CDR3 is 11 amino acids. With 4 bases removed from V and 9 bases from J, the gap between germline ends came to 9 bases. CDR3 protein: CASSTGQSYTF. The CDR3 nucleotides read TGTGCCAGTAGTACAGGACAGAGCTACACCTTC.

The chain links TRBV19 to TRBJ1-1; no definite D call. V was shortened by 9 bases and J by 1 base, with 12 bases between the two germline ends. The CDR3 is 13 amino acids. The germline V gene has CDR1 LNHDA and CDR2 SQIVND (reference sequence). The DNA of the CDR3 is TGTGCCAGCCTCAAGGAGGCGAACACTGAAGCTTTCTTT. Translated, it gives CASLKEANTEAFF.

The V gene is TRBV18, the J gene TRBJ2-5; 7 nucleotides match TRBD1. The J call is doubtful: the DNA matches TRBJ2-7 better. Per germline, CDR1 KGHSH and CDR2 LQKENI. This CDR3 is 14 amino acids long. CDR3 region: CASSLRDSSYEQYF. In DNA, the CDR3 is TGTGCCAGCTCACTGAGGGACAGCTCCTACGAGCAGTACTTC.

This chain links TRBV19 with TRBJ1-2, with unresolved D. CDR1 and CDR2 from the germline V gene are LNHDA and SQIVND (reference sequence). This CDR3 is built from 14 residues. Trimming left V 0 bases short and J 4 bases short, with 9 bases between. The CDR3, as DNA: TGTGCCAGTAGTATAGAAGCCGGTTCCTATGGCTACACCTTC. It codes for CASSIEAGSYGYTF.

The V and J genes are TRBV11-1 and TRBJ1-3; D uncertain. The CDR3 consists of 15 residues. V shed 0 bases and J shed 2 bases, with 8 bases lying between them. Germline values: CDR1 SGHAT, CDR2 FQDESV (reference sequence). This CDR3 is CASSLAYGAGNTIYF. The CDR3 nucleotides are TGTGCCAGCAGCTTAGCGTACGGGGCTGGAAACACCATATATTTT.

In nucleotides, the CDR3 is TGTGCCAGCAGCCGGGGACAGTTGGGGGAGACCCAGTACTTC. This sequence encodes CASSRGQLGETQYF. This chain connects TRBV11-3 to TRBJ2-5; 7 bases are shared with TRBD1. The trim removed 5 bases at V and 5 bases at J, leaving 8 bases unmatched. The germline V gene encodes CDR1 SGHNT and CDR2 YENEEA. This CDR3 is 14 amino acids long.

The chain carries TRBV7-9 and TRBJ1-2, with D possibly matching TRBD1 (6 bases). In germline, CDR1 is SEHNR, CDR2 FQNEAQ (reference sequence). This CDR3 is built from 14 residues. Deletions cut 5 bases from V and 8 bases from J, with 18 bases between. CDR3 sequence: CASSTWTAVGGYTF. The CDR3 coding sequence is TGTGCCAGCAGCACCTGGACAGCGGTTGGGGGCTACACCTTC.

The chain is built from TRBV6-1 and TRBJ2-7; D remains ambiguous. Deletions cut 3 bases from V and 2 bases from J, with 14 bases between. Germline V gene data show CDR1 as MNHNS and CDR2 as SASEGT. The CDR3 extends over 15 amino acids. The CDR3 nucleotides read TGTGCCAGCAGTGACAGTCTCATATCCCCCTACGAGCAGTACTTC. It translates to CASSDSLISPYEQYF.

This rearrangement joins TRBV6-4 to TRBJ1-6; no firm D call. Between the trimmed V and J ends, which lost 7 bases and 6 bases, there was a span of 16 bases. This CDR3 is built from 15 residues. Per germline, CDR1 MRHNA and CDR2 SNTAGT. This CDR3 is CASNSARGSNSPLHF. CDR3 sequence (DNA): TGTGCCAGCAACTCGGCCCGAGGCAGTAATTCACCCCTCCACTTT.

The V gene is TRBV7-9, the J gene TRBJ2-1, with TRBD2 matching 11 bases. Germline CDR1 and CDR2: SEHNR and FQNEAQ (reference sequence). This CDR3 spans 16 amino acids. After removal of 4 bases from V and 5 bases from J, the junction contained 7 bases not matched to a gene. The chain's CDR3 is CASSSATSGVNNEQFF. CDR3 in DNA: TGTGCCAGCAGCTCCGCGACTAGCGGGGTGAACAATGAGCAGTTCTTC. Full variable domain (outside the CDR3, taken from reference TRBV7-9 and TRBJ2-1): DTGVSQNPRHKITKRGQNVTFRCDPISEHNRLYWYRQTLGQGPEFLTYFQNEAQLEKSRLLSDRFSAERPKGSFSTLEIQRTEQGDSAMYLCASSSATSGVNNEQFFGPGTRLTVL.

The chain has TRBV7-2 and TRBJ1-4; no reliable D call. V was trimmed by 3 bases and J by 8 bases, leaving 13 bases between them. Looked up from germline, CDR1 is SGHTA and CDR2 is FQGNSA. There are 14 residues in the CDR3. CDR3 residues: CASSFRGESEKLFF. Written as DNA, the CDR3 is TGTGCCAGCAGCTTCCGGGGTGAGAGCGAAAAACTGTTTTTT.